The rows below give T cell receptor beta chains drawn from one sample of a study of CD8+ T cells in alopecia areata. The protocol was immunoSEQ multiplex PCR, while the TCRdb copy is restricted to in-frame clones and leaves out a portion. The sample has around 21,000 clones; approximately 59% are singletons. Sequences were derived from skin, sampled at week 4, from a patient treated with tofacitinib. These receptors all stem from a human donor with alopecia areata. Both conserved end residues are part of each CDR3. Fields, in order: D gene, V gene, clone size, J gene, CDR3 DNA, CDR3 protein. The D gene is left open where the match is weak. Size is omitted from some rows. Given values are once, few, many or a class for expanded clones.

D: .
V: TRBV7-6
size: few
J: TRBJ2-7
DNA: TGTGCCAGCACCCTCCGCGGGGCCAGGGGTCCCCACGAGCAGTACTTC
CDR3: CASTLRGARGPHEQYF

D: TRBD2
V: TRBV25-1
size: few
J: TRBJ2-1
DNA: TGTGCCAGCAGTGAATATGGGACTAGTAGTTTGAATGAGCAGTTCTTC
CDR3: CASSEYGTSSLNEQFF

D: TRBD1
V: TRBV7-6
size: .
J: TRBJ2-3
DNA: TGTGCCAGCAGCTTGGGGTCGACAGGGGGGGTCACAGATACGCAGTATTTT
CDR3: CASSLGSTGGVTDTQYF

D: TRBD2
V: TRBV28
size: .
J: TRBJ2-2
DNA: TGTGCCAGCAGCCGACTAGCGGGGGCCACCGGGGAGCTGTTTTTT
CDR3: CASSRLAGATGELFF

D: .
V: TRBV4-2
size: .
J: TRBJ2-7
DNA: TGTGCCAGCAGCCAAGTAGTAGAAACCTACGAGCAGTACTTC
CDR3: CASSQVVETYEQYF

D: .
V: TRBV2
size: .
J: TRBJ1-1
DNA: TGTGCCAGCAGTGAAAGGGGGACGAACACTGAAGCTTTCTTT
CDR3: CASSERGTNTEAFF

D: .
V: TRBV9
size: .
J: TRBJ2-7
DNA: TGTGCCAGCAGCGACAGGGTGGGCCGGGACGAGCAGTACTTC
CDR3: CASSDRVGRDEQYF

D: .
V: TRBV18
size: once
J: TRBJ1-3
DNA: TGTGCCAGCTCACCGGCGATAGGGGGAAACACCATATATTTT
CDR3: CASSPAIGGNTIYF

D: TRBD2
V: TRBV7-2
size: .
J: TRBJ2-3
DNA: TGTGCCAGCAGTCTAGCGGACTCAGTAAAACGCACAGATACGCAGTATTTT
CDR3: CASSLADSVKRTDTQYF

D: .
V: TRBV7-9
size: once
J: TRBJ1-4
DNA: TGTGCCAGCACCCTCGTGGGGGTCGGCGAAAAACTGTTTTTT
CDR3: CASTLVGVGEKLFF

D: .
V: TRBV5-1
size: once
J: TRBJ1-3
DNA: TGCGCCAGCAGCTTGGGGTCCTCCTCTGGAAACACCATATATTTT
CDR3: CASSLGSSSGNTIYF

D: .
V: TRBV4-1
size: .
J: TRBJ2-1
DNA: TGCGCCAGCAGCCACCCCTCGGGGACTTCCGAGCAGTTCTTC
CDR3: CASSHPSGTSEQFF

D: .
V: TRBV7-3
size: few
J: TRBJ1-1
DNA: TGTGCCAGCGGAGCGGGGCCGAGAACTGAAGCTTTCTTT
CDR3: CASGAGPRTEAFF

D: .
V: TRBV12-5
size: .
J: TRBJ1-5
DNA: TGTGCTAGTGGCCGGGACGGTAGCAATCAGCCCCAGCATTTT
CDR3: CASGRDGSNQPQHF

D: .
V: TRBV6-5
size: few
J: TRBJ2-5
DNA: TGTGCCAGCAGGCGAGAGACCCAGTACTTC
CDR3: CASRRETQYF

D: .
V: TRBV5-1
size: .
J: TRBJ2-7
DNA: TGCGCCAGCAGCTTGTCGGGGGGCGGCTACGAGCAGTACTTC
CDR3: CASSLSGGGYEQYF

D: TRBD2
V: TRBV4-1
size: .
J: TRBJ2-2
DNA: TGCGCCAGCAGCCACGGACTAGCGGGAACCGGGGAGCTGTTTTTT
CDR3: CASSHGLAGTGELFF

D: TRBD1
V: TRBV27
size: .
J: TRBJ1-1
DNA: TGTGCCAGCAGTAACAACTGGGACAGTACGGCTTTCTTT
CDR3: CASSNNWDSTAFF

D: .
V: TRBV27
size: .
J: TRBJ1-1
DNA: TGTGCCAGCAGCACGAATCTAGCGAACACTGAAGCTTTCTTT
CDR3: CASSTNLANTEAFF

D: .
V: TRBV7-2
size: .
J: TRBJ2-1
DNA: TGTGCCAGCAGCTTGGAGCGGGCCTACAATGAGCAGTTCTTC
CDR3: CASSLERAYNEQFF

D: TRBD1
V: TRBV7-2
size: few
J: TRBJ1-6
DNA: TGTGCCAGCAGCTTAAGGGGACAGGGGGTATCACCCCTCCACTTT
CDR3: CASSLRGQGVSPLHF

D: .
V: TRBV15
size: .
J: TRBJ1-3
DNA: TGTGCCACCAGCAGAGATCTCCACCGTGGAAACACCATATATTTT
CDR3: CATSRDLHRGNTIYF

D: .
V: TRBV6-5
size: .
J: TRBJ2-3
DNA: TGTGCCAGCAGGGGGGTTGGACCGCCGTATTTT
CDR3: CASRGVGPPYF

D: .
V: TRBV27
size: .
J: TRBJ1-1
DNA: TGTGCCAGCACCCCTTTTCGCCTTTCCGGCGGGAACACTGAAGCTTTCTTT
CDR3: CASTPFRLSGGNTEAFF

D: .
V: TRBV30
size: .
J: TRBJ2-5
DNA: TGTGCCTGGAGTCCCCGGAGGTTGGAGACCCAGTACTTC
CDR3: CAWSPRRLETQYF

D: .
V: TRBV6-1
size: .
J: TRBJ1-5
DNA: TGTGCCAGCACTTCCGGGGATCGTAGTCAGCCCCAGCATTTT
CDR3: CASTSGDRSQPQHF